This T cell receptor beta chain was sequenced in a study of blood T cells in healthy people across ages. Study observations and caveats: Estimated diversity, derived from one million T cells, was regarded as an underestimate.

A second roughly 7 to 12 cycle PCR used barcoded and J-beta primers. MiXCR, run by TCRdb on the 5' RACE reads, gives a single entry per CDR3 protein. This table has some 730,000 distinct CDR3 sequences, about 20% appearing once. With regard to this clonotype: Its antigen is unknown. A read error may produce the germline difference seen at one junction end.

From germline, CDR1 is MNHNS and CDR2 SASEGT. CDR3 length equals 12 residues. The chain employs TRBV6-1 and TRBJ1-2; 8 positions agree with TRBD1. The clonotype comes from a man in his 70s in good health. Sequencing was done on a sample of blood. CDR3 DNA sequence: TGTGTCAGCAGGGGGACAGGCGGGGACTACACCTTC. It specifies CVSRGTGGDYTF.